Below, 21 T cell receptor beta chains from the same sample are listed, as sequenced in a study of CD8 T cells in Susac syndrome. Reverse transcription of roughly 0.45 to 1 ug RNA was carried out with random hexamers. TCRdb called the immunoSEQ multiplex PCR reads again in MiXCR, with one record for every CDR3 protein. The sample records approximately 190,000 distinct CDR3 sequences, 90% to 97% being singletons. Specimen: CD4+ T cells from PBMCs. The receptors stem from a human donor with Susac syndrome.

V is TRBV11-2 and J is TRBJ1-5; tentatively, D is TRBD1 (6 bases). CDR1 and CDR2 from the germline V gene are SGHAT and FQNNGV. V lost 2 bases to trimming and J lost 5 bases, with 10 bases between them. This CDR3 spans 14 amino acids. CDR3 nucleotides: TGTGCCAGCAGCTTATTAGGGGGAGATCAGCCCCAGCATTTT. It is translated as CASSLLGGDQPQHF.

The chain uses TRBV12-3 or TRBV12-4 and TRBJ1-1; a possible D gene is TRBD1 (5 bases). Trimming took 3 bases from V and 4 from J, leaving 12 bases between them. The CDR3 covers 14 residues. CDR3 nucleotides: TGTGCCAGCAGTTTGCAGGGATTAGGCACTGAAGCTTTCTTT. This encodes CASSLQGLGTEAFF.

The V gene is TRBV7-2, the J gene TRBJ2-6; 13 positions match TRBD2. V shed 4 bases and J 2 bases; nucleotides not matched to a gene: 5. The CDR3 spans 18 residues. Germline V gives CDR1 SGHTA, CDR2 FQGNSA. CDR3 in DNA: TGTGCCAGCAGCTCTACAGGACTAGCGGGGGCTGGGGCCAACGTCCTGACTTTC. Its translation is CASSSTGLAGAGANVLTF.

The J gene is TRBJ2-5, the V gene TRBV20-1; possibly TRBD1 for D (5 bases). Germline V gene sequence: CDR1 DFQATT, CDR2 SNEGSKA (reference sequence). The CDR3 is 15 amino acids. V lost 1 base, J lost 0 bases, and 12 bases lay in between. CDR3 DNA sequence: TGCAGTGCTAGAGTGCCAGGGTTTAACCAAGAGACCCAGTACTTC. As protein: CSARVPGFNQETQYF.

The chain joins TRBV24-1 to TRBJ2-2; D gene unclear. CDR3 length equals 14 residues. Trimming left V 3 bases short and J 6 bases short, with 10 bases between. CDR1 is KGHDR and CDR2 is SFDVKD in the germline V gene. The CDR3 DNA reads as TGTGCCACCAGTGATCCCGCCAGCGCCGGGGAGCTGTTTTTT. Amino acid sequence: CATSDPASAGELFF.

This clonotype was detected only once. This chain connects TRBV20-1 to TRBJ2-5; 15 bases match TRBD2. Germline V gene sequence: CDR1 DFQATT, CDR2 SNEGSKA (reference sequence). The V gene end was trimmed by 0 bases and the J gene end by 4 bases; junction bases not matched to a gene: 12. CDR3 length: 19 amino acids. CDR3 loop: CSARDLAGLAGGPRETQYF. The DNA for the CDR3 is TGCAGTGCTAGAGATCTTGCCGGACTAGCGGGGGGGCCTAGAGAGACCCAGTACTTC.

CDR3 sequence reads: CASSLSAGRATGELFF. The CDR3 nucleotides are TGCGCCAGCAGCTTGTCTGCCGGGCGGGCCACCGGGGAGCTGTTTTTT. J is TRBJ2-2 and V is TRBV5-1, with D maybe TRBD2 (5 bases). CDR1 is SGHRS, CDR2 YFSETQ, per germline. The V end lost 1 base, the J end lost 4 bases, and 14 bases lay between the germline ends. The CDR3 runs 16 residues.

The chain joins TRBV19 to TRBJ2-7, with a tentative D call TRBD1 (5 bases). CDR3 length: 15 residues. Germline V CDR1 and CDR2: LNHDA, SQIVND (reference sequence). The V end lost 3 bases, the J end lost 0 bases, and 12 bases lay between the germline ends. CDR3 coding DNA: TGTGCCAGTAGTATGAAACAGGACCTCTCCTACGAGCAGTACTTC. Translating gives CASSMKQDLSYEQYF.

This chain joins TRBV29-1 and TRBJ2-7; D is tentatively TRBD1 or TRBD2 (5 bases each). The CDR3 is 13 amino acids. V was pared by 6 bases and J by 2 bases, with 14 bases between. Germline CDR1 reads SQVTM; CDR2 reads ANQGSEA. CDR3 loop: CSVAGTVAYEQYF. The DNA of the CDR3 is TGCAGCGTCGCCGGGACCGTGGCCTACGAGCAGTACTTC.

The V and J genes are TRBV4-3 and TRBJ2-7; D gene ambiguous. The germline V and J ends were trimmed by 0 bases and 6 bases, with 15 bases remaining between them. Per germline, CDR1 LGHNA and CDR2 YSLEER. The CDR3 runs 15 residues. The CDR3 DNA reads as TGCGCCAGCAGCCAAGATCGTGACTCAGACTCCGAGCAGTACTTC. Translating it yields CASSQDRDSDSEQYF.

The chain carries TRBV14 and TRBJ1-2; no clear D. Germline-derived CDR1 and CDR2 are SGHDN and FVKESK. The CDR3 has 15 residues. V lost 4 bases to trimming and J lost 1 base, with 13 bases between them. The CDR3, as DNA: TGTGCCAGCAGCCGCCTTGCTAGTAGTAACTATGGCTACACCTTC. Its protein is CASSRLASSNYGYTF. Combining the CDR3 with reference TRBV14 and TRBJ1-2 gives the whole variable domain EAGVTQFPSHSVIEKGQTVTLRCDPISGHDNLYWYRRVMGKEIKFLLHFVKESKQDESGMPNNRFLAERTGGTYSTLKVQPAELEDSGVYFCASSRLASSNYGYTFGSGTRLTVV.

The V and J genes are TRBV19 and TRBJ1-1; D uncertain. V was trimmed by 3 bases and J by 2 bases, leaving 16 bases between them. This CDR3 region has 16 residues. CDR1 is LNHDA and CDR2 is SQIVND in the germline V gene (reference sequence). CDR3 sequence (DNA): TGTGCCAGTAGTATTACCCGGGTACTTTTCAACACTGAAGCTTTCTTT. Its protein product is CASSITRVLFNTEAFF.

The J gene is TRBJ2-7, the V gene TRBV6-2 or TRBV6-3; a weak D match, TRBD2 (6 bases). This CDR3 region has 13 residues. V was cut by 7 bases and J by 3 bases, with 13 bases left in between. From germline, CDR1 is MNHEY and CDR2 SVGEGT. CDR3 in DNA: TGTGCCAGCACCTCGGGAGCCAACTACGAGCAGTACTTC. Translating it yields CASTSGANYEQYF.

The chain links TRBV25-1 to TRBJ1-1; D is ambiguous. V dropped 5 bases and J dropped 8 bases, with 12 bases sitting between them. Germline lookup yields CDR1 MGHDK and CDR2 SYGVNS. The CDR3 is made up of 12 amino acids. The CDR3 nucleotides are TGTGCCAGCAGTTCCATTTTGGCCGAAGCTTTCTTT. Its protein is CASSSILAEAFF.

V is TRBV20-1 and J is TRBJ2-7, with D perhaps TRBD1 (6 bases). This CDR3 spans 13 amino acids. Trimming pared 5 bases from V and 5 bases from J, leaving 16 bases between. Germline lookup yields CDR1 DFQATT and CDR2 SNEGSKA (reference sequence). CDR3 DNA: TGCAGTGCTGAGAGTGAGGGGGTAGACGAGCAGTACTTC. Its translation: CSAESEGVDEQYF.

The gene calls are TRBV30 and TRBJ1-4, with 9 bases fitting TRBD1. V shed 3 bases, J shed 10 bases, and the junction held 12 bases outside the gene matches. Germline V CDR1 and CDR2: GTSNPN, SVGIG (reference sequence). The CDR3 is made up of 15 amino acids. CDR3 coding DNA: TGTGCCTGGAGGGGATCGGACAGGGGCTCGGGAAAACTGTTTTTT. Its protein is CAWRGSDRGSGKLFF.

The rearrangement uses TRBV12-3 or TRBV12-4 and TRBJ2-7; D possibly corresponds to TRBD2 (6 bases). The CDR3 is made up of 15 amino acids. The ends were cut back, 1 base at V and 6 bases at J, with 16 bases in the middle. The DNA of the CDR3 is TGTGCCAGCAGTTTAGGAGGAGGCGGGGTGACCGAGCAGTACTTC. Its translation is CASSLGGGGVTEQYF.

The CDR3 bases are TGCAGCGTTGCGGGCCCCACCTACGAGCAGTACTTC. This sequence encodes CSVAGPTYEQYF. The chain recombines TRBV29-1 with TRBJ2-7; D remains unclear. V lost 4 bases to trimming and J lost 2 bases, with 9 bases between them. This CDR3 has 12 residues. From germline, CDR1 is SQVTM and CDR2 ANQGSEA.

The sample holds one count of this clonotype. The CDR3 DNA reads TGTGCCTGGAGTGGAGCCTCGGTGGGGCCGGACGCGCAGTATTTT. Encoded protein: CAWSGASVGPDAQYF. The genes are TRBV30 and TRBJ2-3, with D tentatively TRBD1 (5 bases). The germline CDR1 and CDR2 sequences are GTSNPN and SVGIG (reference sequence). CDR3 length equals 15 residues. V was trimmed by 1 base and J by 10 bases, leaving 21 bases between them.

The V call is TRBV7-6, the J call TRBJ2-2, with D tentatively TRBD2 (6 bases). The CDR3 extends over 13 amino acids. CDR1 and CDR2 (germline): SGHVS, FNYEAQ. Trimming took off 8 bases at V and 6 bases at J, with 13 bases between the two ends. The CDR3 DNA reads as TGTGCCAGCCGACTAGTCGCGTCCGGGGAGCTGTTTTTT. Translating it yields CASRLVASGELFF.

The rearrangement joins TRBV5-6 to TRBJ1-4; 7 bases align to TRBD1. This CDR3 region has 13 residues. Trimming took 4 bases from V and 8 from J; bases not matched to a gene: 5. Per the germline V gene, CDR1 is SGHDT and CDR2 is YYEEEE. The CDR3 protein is CASSAGGSEKLFF. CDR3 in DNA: TGTGCCAGCAGCGCAGGGGGGAGCGAAAAACTGTTTTTT.